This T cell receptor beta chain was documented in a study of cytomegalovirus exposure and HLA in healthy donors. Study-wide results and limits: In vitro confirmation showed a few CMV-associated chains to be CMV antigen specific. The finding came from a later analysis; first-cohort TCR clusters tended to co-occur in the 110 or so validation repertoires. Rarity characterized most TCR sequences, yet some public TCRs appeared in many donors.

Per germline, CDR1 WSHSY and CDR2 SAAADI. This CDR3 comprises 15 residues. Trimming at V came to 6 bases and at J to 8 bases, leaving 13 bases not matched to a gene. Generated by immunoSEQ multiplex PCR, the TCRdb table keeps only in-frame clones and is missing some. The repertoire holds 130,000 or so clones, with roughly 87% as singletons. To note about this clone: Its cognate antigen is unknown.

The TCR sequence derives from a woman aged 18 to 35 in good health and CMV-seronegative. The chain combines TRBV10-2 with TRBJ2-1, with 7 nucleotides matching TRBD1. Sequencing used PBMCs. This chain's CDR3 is CASREGTELGDEQFF. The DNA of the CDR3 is TGCGCCAGCAGGGAAGGGACAGAACTGGGCGATGAGCAGTTCTTC.